These T cell receptor beta chains were read from a single sample in a study of a mutant IDH1 vaccine in newly diagnosed glioma. Only in-frame clones appear in the TCRdb table, and some are missing; sequencing was by immunoSEQ multiplex PCR. The sample has fewer than 100,000 clones; about 90% are singletons. The source was PBMCs, collected from a glioma patient treated with radiotherapy, temozolomide or both. All receptors derive from a woman aged 45 to 65 with glioma. Both conserved end residues are trimmed from each CDR3. Fields, in order: J gene, V gene, D gene, CDR3 protein. A D gene is named only where the DNA matches it firmly.

J: TRBJ2-3; V: TRBV28; D: .; CDR3: ASSLGADTQY
J: TRBJ2-7; V: TRBV4-1; D: .; CDR3: ASSQEAEGPYEQY
J: TRBJ2-7; V: TRBV6-1; D: TRBD1; CDR3: ASTGQGRREQY
J: TRBJ1-2; V: TRBV6-5; D: TRBD1; CDR3: ASSYDRGYGYT
J: TRBJ2-3; V: TRBV10-3; D: TRBD2; CDR3: AIRAGGTDTQY
J: TRBJ2-4; V: TRBV5-1; D: TRBD1; CDR3: ASSLTGEDIQY
J: TRBJ2-1; V: TRBV7-8; D: .; CDR3: ASSFGGENEQF
J: TRBJ2-7; V: TRBV9; D: TRBD1; CDR3: ASSSGTGASYEQY
J: TRBJ1-1; V: TRBV7-9; D: TRBD1; CDR3: ASSSSRDRNTEAF
J: TRBJ1-1; V: TRBV6-6; D: TRBD1; CDR3: ASSFYRGSTEAF
J: TRBJ2-1; V: TRBV5-4; D: TRBD2; CDR3: ASSPGGLAMNNEQF
J: TRBJ1-1; V: TRBV19; D: .; CDR3: ASSGPPNF
J: TRBJ1-1; V: TRBV19; D: .; CDR3: ASSMGYSGRVTEAF
J: TRBJ2-7; V: TRBV9; D: .; CDR3: ASSVGGLGYEQY
J: TRBJ2-2; V: TRBV28; D: .; CDR3: ASRRGTGELF
J: TRBJ1-1; V: TRBV28; D: .; CDR3: ASSPQGLLTEAF
J: TRBJ2-7; V: TRBV7-9; D: TRBD1; CDR3: ASSSGDRSSYEQY
J: TRBJ1-2; V: TRBV4-1; D: .; CDR3: ASSQIVPTGIYGYT
J: TRBJ1-2; V: TRBV6-5; D: TRBD1; CDR3: ASSWGDRNYGYT
J: TRBJ2-7; V: TRBV27; D: TRBD2; CDR3: ASSLRASGNYEQY
J: TRBJ2-1; V: TRBV27; D: .; CDR3: ATTPGNWLGNEQF
J: TRBJ2-1; V: TRBV18; D: TRBD1; CDR3: ASSPEGAGWNEQF
J: TRBJ1-2; V: TRBV10-2; D: TRBD1; CDR3: ASSEGTGPYGYT
J: TRBJ1-5; V: TRBV6-1; D: .; CDR3: ASSGGAVGSNQPQH
J: TRBJ1-1; V: TRBV19; D: .; CDR3: ASSIDGRLVRNTEAF
J: TRBJ1-4; V: TRBV7-8; D: TRBD1; CDR3: ASSSTGSFEKLF
J: TRBJ2-7; V: TRBV28; D: .; CDR3: ASSLLGGSISYEQY